This T cell receptor beta chain was documented in a study of CD8 T cells in Susac syndrome (dated by TCRdb to between 2019 and 2020). In the study overall: Whether CD8+ T cell activation and differentiation in Susac syndrome was antigen driven was tested using repertoire sequencing. Summary of the overall study and its limitations: The TCR sequencing and HLA analysis was acknowledged to have included a relatively small number of individuals.

In regard to this clonotype: Its target antigen remains unknown. Nothing much larger sits one base from this clone, and base qualities are not available.

Peripheral blood CD8+ and CD4+ T cells from healthy donors, Susac syndrome patients and multiple sclerosis patients were profiled by high-throughput TCR beta sequencing. Healthy donors were included as age- and sex-matched controls. Bulk CD8+ and CD4+ T cells were purified by magnetic negative isolation, while CD8+ TEMRA cells were enriched using FACS. Blood was drawn into EDTA tubes, processed within 24 hours, and PBMCs were isolated by density gradient centrifugation. PBMCs intended for TCR sequencing were cryopreserved in liquid nitrogen and thawed later in a water bath at 37 degrees C. A purity of at least 90% was achieved for sorted or isolated CD4+, CD8+ and CD8+ TEMRA cells. V lost 3 bases and J lost 2 bases; the stretch between them is 7 bases long. The germline V gene provides CDR1 SGHTA and CDR2 FQGNSA. The CDR3 holds 14 amino acids from the cysteine to the phenylalanine. Only the CDR3 portion is preserved as DNA: 42 bases, with reading frame beginning at the first base.

RNA was extracted using the RNeasy kit, and roughly 0.5 to 1 microgram was reverse transcribed with random hexamers. The immunoSEQ multiplex PCR assay, covering 54 Vbeta and 13 Jbeta segments, was used to amplify TCR beta CDR3 regions. PCR amplification bias was corrected using a synthetic template baseline for primer optimization and computational correction. The original pipeline was this. Reads were assigned to V, D and J genes according to IMGT and analyzed in immunoSEQ Analyzer, with only productive sequences retained. Clonality was computed as one minus Shannon entropy normalized by log2 of the number of productive unique sequences. Public and private clones were assessed among the 100 most prevalent clones of each patient and control. Clones were defined as Susac-specific if absent from the healthy and MS cohorts, from around 1,000 published viral clones and from other ImmuneACCESS disease sequences. The public reads were quality trimmed at Q25 with fastp and then assembled into clones with MiXCR by TCRdb, keeping productive beta chains. Duplicate CDR3 protein sequences are folded into a single record with the most common DNA and genes. The V and J calls were not made by the authors but by TCRdb's processing. The sample data list roughly 150,000 distinct CDR3 sequences, and 85% to 95% of these were observed just once. The ten largest clones take up around 0.13% of the sample.

The sequence was collected from a human donor in good health. The sample comprised CD4+ T cells from PBMCs. The sequence links TRBV7-2 to TRBJ2-2, with no D gene named confidently. The DNA is as follows: TGTGCCAGCAGCTTCGCCCCTAACACCGGGGAGCTGTTTTTT. Translation gives CASSFAPNTGELFF.